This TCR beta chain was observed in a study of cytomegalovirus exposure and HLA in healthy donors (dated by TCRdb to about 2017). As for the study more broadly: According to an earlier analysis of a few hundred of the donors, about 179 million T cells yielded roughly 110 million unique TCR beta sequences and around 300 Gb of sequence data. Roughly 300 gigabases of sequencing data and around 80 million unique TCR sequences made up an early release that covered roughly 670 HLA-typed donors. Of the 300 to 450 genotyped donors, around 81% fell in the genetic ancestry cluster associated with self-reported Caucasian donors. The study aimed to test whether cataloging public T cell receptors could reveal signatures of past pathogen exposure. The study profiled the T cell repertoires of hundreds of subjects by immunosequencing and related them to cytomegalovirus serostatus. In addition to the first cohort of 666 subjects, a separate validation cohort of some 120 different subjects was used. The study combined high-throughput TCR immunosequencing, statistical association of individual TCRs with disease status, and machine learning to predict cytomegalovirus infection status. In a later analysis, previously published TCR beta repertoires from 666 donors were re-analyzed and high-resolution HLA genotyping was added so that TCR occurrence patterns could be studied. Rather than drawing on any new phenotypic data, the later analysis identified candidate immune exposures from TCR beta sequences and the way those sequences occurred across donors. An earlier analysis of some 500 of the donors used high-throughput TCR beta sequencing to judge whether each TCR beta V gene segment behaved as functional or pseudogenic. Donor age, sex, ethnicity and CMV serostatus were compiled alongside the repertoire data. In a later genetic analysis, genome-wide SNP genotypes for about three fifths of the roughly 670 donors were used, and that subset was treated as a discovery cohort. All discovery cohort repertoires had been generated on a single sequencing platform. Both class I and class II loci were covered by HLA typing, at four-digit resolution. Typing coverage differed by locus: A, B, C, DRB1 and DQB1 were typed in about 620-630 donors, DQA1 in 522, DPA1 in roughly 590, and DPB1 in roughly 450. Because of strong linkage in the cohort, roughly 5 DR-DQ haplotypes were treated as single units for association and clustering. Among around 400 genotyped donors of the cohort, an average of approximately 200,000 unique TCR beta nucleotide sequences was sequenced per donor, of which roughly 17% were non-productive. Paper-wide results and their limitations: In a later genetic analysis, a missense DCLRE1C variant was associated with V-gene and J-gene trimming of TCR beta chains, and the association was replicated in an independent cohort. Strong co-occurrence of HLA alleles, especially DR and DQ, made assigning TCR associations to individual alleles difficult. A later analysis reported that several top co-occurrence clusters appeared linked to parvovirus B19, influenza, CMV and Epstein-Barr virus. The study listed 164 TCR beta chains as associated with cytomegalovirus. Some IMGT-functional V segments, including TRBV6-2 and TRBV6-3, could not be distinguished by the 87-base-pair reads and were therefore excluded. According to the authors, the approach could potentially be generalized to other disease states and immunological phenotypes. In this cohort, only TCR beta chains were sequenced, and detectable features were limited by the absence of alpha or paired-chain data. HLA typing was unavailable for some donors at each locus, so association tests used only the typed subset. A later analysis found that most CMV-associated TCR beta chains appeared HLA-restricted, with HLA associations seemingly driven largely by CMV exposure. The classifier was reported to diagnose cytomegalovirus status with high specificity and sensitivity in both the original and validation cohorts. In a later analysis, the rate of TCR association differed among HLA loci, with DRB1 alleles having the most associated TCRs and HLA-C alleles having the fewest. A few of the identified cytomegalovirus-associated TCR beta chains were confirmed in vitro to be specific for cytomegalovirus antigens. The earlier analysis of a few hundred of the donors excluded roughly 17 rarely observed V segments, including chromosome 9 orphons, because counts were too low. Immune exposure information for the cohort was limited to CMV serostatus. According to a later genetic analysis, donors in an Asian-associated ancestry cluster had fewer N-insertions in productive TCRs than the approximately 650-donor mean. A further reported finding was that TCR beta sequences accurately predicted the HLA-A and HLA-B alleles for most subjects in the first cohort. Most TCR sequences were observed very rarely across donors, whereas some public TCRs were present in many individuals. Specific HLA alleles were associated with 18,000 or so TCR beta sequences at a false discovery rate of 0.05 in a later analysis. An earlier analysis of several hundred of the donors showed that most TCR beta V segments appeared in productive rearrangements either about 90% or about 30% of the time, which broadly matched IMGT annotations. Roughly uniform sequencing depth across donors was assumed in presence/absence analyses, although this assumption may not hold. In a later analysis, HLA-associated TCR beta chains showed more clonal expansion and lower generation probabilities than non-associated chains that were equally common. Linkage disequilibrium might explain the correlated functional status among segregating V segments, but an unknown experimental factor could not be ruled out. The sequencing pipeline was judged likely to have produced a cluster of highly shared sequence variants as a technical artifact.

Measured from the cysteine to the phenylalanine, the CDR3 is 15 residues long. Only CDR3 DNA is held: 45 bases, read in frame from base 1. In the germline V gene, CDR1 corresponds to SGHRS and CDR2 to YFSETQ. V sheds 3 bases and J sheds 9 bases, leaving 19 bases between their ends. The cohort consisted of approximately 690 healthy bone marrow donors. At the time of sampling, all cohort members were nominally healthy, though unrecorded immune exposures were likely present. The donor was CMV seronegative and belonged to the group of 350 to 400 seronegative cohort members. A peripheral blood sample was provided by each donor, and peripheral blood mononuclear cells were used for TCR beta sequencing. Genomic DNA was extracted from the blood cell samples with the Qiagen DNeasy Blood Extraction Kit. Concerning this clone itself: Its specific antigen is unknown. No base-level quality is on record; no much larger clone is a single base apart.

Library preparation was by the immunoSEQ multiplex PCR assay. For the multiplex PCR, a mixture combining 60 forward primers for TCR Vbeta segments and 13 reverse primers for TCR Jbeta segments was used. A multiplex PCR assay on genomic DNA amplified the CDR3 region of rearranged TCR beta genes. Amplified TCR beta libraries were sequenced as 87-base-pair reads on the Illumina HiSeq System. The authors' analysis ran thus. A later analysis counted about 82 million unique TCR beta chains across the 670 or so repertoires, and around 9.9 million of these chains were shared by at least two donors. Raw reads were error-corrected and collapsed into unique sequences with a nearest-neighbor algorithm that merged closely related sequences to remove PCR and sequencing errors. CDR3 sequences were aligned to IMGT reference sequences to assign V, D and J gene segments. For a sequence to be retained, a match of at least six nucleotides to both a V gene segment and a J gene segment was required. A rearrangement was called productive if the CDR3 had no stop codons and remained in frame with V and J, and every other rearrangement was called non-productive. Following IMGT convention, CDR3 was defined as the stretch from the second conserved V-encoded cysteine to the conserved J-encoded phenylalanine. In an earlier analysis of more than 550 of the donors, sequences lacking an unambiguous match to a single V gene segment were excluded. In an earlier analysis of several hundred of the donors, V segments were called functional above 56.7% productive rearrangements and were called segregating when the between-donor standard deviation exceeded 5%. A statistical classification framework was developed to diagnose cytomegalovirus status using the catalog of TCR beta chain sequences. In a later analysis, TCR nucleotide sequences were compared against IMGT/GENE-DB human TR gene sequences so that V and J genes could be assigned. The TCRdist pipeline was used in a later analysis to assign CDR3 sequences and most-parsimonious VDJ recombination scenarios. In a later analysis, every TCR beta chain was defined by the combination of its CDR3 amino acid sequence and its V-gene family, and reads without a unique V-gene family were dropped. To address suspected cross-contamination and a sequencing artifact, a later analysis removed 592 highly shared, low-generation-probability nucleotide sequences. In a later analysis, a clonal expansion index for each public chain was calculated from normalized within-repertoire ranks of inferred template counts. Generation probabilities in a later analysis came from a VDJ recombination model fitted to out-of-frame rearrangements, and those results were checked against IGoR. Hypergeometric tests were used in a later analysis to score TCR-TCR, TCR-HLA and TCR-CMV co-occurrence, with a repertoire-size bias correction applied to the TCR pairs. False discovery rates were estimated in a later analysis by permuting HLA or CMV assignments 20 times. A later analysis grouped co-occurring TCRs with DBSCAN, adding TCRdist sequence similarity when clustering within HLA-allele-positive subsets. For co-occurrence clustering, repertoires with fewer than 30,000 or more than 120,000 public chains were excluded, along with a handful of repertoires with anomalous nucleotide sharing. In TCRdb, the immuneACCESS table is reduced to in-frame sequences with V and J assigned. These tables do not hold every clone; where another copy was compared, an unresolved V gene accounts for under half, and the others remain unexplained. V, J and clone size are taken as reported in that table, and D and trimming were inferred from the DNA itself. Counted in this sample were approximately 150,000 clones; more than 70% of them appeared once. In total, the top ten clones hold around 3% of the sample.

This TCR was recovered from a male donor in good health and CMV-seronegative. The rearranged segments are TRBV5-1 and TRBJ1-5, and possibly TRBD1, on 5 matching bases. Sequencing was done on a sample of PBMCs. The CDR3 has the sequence CASSSGPTSGGPQHF. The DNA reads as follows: TGCGCCAGCAGCTCCGGCCCGACCTCGGGGGGGCCCCAGCATTTT.